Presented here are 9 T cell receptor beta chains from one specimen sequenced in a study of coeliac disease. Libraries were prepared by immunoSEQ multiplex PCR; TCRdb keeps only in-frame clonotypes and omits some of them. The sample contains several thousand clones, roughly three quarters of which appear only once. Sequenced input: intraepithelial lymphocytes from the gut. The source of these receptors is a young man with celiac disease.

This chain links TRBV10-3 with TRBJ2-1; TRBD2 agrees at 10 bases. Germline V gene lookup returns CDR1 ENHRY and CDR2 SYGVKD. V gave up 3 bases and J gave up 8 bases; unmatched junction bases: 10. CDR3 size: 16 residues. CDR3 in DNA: TGTGCCATCAGTGACCCTCTAGCGGGAGTTAAGGATGAGCAGTTCTTC. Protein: CAISDPLAGVKDEQFF.

CDR3 sequence: CASSVWTARPGETQYF. The CDR3 region has the DNA TGTGCCAGCAGTGTTTGGACAGCCCGACCTGGGGAGACCCAGTACTTC. This chain uses TRBV6-1 with TRBJ2-5, with D perhaps matching TRBD1 (6 bases). The CDR3 has 16 residues. The germline gives CDR1 MNHNS, CDR2 SASEGT. V dropped 4 bases and J dropped 5 bases, with 20 bases sitting between them.

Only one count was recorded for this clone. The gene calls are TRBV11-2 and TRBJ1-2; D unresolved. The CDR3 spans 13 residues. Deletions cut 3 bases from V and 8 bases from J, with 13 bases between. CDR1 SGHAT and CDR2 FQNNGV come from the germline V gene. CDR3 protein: CASSFGSERGYTF. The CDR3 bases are TGTGCCAGCAGCTTCGGGTCGGAACGGGGCTACACCTTC.

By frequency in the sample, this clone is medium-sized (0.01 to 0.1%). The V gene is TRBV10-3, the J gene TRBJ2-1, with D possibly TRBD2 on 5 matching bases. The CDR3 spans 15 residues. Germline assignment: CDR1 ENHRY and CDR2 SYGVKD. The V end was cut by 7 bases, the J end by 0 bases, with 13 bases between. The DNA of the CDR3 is TGTGCCATCACTCCGGGGATCAACTCCTACAATGAGCAGTTCTTC. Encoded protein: CAITPGINSYNEQFF.

The CDR3 DNA reads TGTGCCAGCAGCCCTACTCGCGCGGAGAGCTCTGGAAACACCATATATTTT. This codes for CASSPTRAESSGNTIYF. The chain uses TRBV27 and TRBJ1-3; D not resolved. V was shortened by 6 bases and J by 0 bases, with 18 bases between the two germline ends. Germline-derived CDR1 and CDR2 are MNHEY and SMNVEV (reference sequence). The CDR3 is 17 residues long.

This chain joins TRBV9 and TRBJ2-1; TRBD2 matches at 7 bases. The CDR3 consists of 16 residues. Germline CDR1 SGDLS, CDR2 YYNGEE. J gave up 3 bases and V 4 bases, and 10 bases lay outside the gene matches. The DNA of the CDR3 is TGTGCCAGCAGCACCATCCGGGACTACCACTACAATGAGCAGTTCTTC. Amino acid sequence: CASSTIRDYHYNEQFF.

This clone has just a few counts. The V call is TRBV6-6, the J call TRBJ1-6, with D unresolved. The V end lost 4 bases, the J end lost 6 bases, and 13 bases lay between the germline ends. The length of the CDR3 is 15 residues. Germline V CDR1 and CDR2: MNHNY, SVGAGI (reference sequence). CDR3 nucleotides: TGTGCCAGCAGTTCCCTCCCGAGAATTAATTCACCCCTCCACTTT. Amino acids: CASSSLPRINSPLHF.

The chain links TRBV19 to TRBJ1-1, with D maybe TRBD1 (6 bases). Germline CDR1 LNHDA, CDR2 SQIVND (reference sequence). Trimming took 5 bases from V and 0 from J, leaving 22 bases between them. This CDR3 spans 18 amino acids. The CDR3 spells CASSDHRGPGHLNTEAFF. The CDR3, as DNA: TGTGCCAGTAGTGACCATAGGGGACCGGGACACCTGAACACTGAAGCTTTCTTT.

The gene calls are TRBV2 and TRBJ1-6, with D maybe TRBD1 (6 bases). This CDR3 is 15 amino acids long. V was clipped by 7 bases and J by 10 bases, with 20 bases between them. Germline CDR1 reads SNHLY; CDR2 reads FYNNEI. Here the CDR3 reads CASNFKPGGDSPLHF. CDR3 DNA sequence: TGTGCCAGCAATTTCAAACCGGGGGGCGACTCACCCCTCCACTTT.